Listed below are T cell receptor beta chains from one sample, sequenced in a study of PD-1 blockade in classical Hodgkin lymphoma. The assay was immunoSEQ multiplex PCR, and TCRdb's table has in-frame clones only and misses some. Of about 14,000 clones in the sample, 83% are singletons; the top ten hold around 20%. Sequencing was performed on peripheral blood mononuclear cells (PBMCs), taken at baseline. Receptor source: a human donor with classical Hodgkin lymphoma. CDR3s include the opening cysteine and the closing phenylalanine or tryptophan. The D gene is left open where the match is weak. A row's size may be missing; if present it is once, few, many or a size class.

>.|TRBJ1-2|.|TRBV9
CASSPNSVVSSSAYTF
TGTGCCAGCAGCCCTAACTCGGTGGTTTCCTCCTCGGCCTACACCTTC
>.|TRBJ2-1|TRBD1|TRBV7-3
CASARTGGFFNEQFF
TGTGCCAGCGCCAGGACAGGGGGCTTTTTCAATGAGCAGTTCTTC
>.|TRBJ1-5|.|TRBV7-9
CASSLGRVDNSNQPQHF
TGTGCCAGCAGCTTGGGCAGGGTCGACAATAGCAATCAGCCCCAGCATTTT
>.|TRBJ2-7|TRBD1|TRBV6-6
CASSYSGTGSSEQYF
TGTGCCAGCAGTTACTCTGGGACAGGGTCTTCCGAGCAGTACTTC
>.|TRBJ2-3|.|TRBV7-7
CASSQGHQGDTQYF
TGTGCTAGCAGCCAGGGACACCAAGGGGATACGCAGTATTTT
>large|TRBJ1-1|.|TRBV4-1
CASSHRTENTEAFF
TGCGCCAGCAGCCACAGGACAGAGAACACTGAAGCTTTCTTT
>once|TRBJ1-2|.|TRBV7-9
CASSSRRTEIAGGYTF
TGTGCCAGCAGCTCACGCCGGACGGAAATAGCGGGGGGCTACACCTTC
>.|TRBJ2-5|.|TRBV10-2
CASTEGGSQETQYF
TGCGCCAGCACTGAGGGGGGGTCCCAAGAGACCCAGTACTTC
>.|TRBJ2-1|TRBD2|TRBV25-1
CASSRRGAGMVEQFF
TGTGCCAGCAGCCGACGAGGAGCGGGGATGGTTGAGCAGTTCTTC
>.|TRBJ1-3|.|TRBV2
CASSENRRNTIYF
TGTGCCAGCAGTGAAAACAGGAGGAACACCATATATTTT
>.|TRBJ1-5|.|TRBV18
CASSASMGSIEPQHF
TGTGCCAGCTCAGCAAGCATGGGGTCAATCGAGCCCCAGCATTTT
>few|TRBJ1-6|TRBD1|TRBV19
CAAGGSYNSPLHF
TGTGCCGCAGGGGGGTCCTATAATTCACCCCTCCACTTT
>few|TRBJ2-3|TRBD1|TRBV14
CASSQGQETDTQYF
TGTGCCAGCAGCCAGGGACAGGAGACAGATACGCAGTATTTT
>.|TRBJ1-6|.|TRBV10-3
CAISEQGSLNSPLHF
TGTGCCATCAGTGAGCAGGGGAGCCTTAATTCACCCCTCCACTTT
>.|TRBJ1-2|.|TRBV29-1
CSGGTNYGYTF
TGCAGCGGCGGTACTAACTATGGCTACACCTTC
>.|TRBJ2-7|TRBD2|TRBV5-1
CASSGDSGGALYEQYF
TGCGCCAGCAGCGGCGATAGCGGGGGGGCCTTATACGAGCAGTACTTC
>once|TRBJ1-3|.|TRBV7-9
CASSLWQGTKLAGNTIYF
TGTGCCAGCAGCTTATGGCAGGGGACCAAGTTGGCTGGAAACACCATATATTTT
>.|TRBJ2-7|TRBD1|TRBV29-1
CSVGGQGNYEQYF
TGCAGCGTTGGGGGACAGGGGAACTACGAGCAGTACTTC
>.|TRBJ1-6|.|TRBV27
CASSTDSPNSPLHF
TGTGCCAGCAGCACGGACAGCCCGAATTCACCCCTCCACTTT
>.|TRBJ1-2|.|TRBV10-3
CAIGAGAGYTF
TGTGCCATCGGTGCGGGAGCGGGCTACACCTTC
>once|TRBJ1-4|.|TRBV6-5
CASSYSDTDEKLFF
TGTGCCAGCAGTTACTCGGACACGGATGAAAAACTGTTTTTT
>.|TRBJ2-7|.|TRBV28
CASSPSATYEQYF
TGTGCCAGCAGTCCCAGCGCTACCTACGAGCAGTACTTC
>.|TRBJ2-5|TRBD2|TRBV25-1
CASSEFMGAGYQETQYF
TGTGCCAGCAGTGAATTCATGGGAGCGGGGTACCAAGAGACCCAGTACTTC
>.|TRBJ1-1|TRBD1|TRBV19
CASRVPGGLAEAFF
TGTGCCAGTAGAGTCCCAGGGGGCCTGGCTGAAGCTTTCTTT
>.|TRBJ2-7|TRBD1|TRBV13
CASSLGTQGFYEQYF
TGTGCCAGCAGCTTAGGGACACAGGGGTTTTACGAGCAGTACTTC
>.|TRBJ2-1|.|TRBV19
CASRGRTYNEQFF
TGTGCCAGTAGGGGACGGACTTACAATGAGCAGTTCTTC
>.|TRBJ2-3|.|TRBV5-1
CASSLEDTQYF
TGCGCCAGCAGCTTGGAGGATACGCAGTATTTT
>few|TRBJ2-1|.|TRBV4-3
CASSQETAGNEQFF
TGCGCCAGCAGCCAAGAAACAGCTGGCAATGAGCAGTTCTTC
>.|TRBJ1-5|.|TRBV4-3
CASSPIDQPQHF
TGCGCCAGCAGCCCGATAGATCAGCCCCAGCATTTT
>.|TRBJ2-1|.|TRBV4-1
CASSQAGMANEQFF
TGCGCCAGCAGCCAAGCGGGGATGGCGAATGAGCAGTTCTTC
>.|TRBJ1-1|.|TRBV18
CASSLQDNTEAFF
TGTGCCAGCTCACTCCAGGATAACACTGAAGCTTTCTTT
>once|TRBJ1-5|.|TRBV9
CASSARTGLGQPQHF
TGTGCCAGCAGCGCCCGCACAGGGCTAGGGCAGCCCCAGCATTTT